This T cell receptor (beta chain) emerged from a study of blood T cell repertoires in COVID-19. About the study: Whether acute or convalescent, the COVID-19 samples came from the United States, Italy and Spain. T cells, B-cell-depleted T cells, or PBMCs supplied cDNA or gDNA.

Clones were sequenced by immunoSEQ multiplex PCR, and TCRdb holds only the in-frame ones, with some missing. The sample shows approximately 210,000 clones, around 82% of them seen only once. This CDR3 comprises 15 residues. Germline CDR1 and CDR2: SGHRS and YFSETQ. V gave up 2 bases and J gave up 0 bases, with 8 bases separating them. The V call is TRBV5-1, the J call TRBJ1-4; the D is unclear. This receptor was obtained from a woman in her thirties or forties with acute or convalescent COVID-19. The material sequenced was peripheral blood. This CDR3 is CASSFGISTNEKLFF. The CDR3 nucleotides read TGCGCCAGCAGCTTTGGCATATCAACTAATGAAAAACTGTTTTTT.